This T cell receptor (beta chain) came from a study of blood T cell repertoires in COVID-19. In the study overall: COVID-19 samples from acute and convalescent phases originated in the United States, Italy and Spain.

Data came from immunoSEQ multiplex PCR; TCRdb stores just in-frame clones and leaves some out. The sample lists roughly 250,000 clones; 88% were seen once. The CDR3 consists of 11 residues. Trimming pared 6 bases from V and 8 bases from J, leaving 13 bases between. Germline V gene lookup returns CDR1 DFQATT and CDR2 SNEGSKA (reference sequence). Assignments of participants to cohorts depended upon their own reported clinical history. The sample comprised PBMCs or T cells enriched from blood (not recorded which). This sequence joins TRBV20-1 and TRBJ1-2; unclear D gene. The receptor comes from a woman in her fifties or sixties who had recovered from COVID-19. As DNA, the CDR3 is TGCAGTGCGGAGGGTCTGTGGGGCTACACCTTC. It yields the protein CSAEGLWGYTF.